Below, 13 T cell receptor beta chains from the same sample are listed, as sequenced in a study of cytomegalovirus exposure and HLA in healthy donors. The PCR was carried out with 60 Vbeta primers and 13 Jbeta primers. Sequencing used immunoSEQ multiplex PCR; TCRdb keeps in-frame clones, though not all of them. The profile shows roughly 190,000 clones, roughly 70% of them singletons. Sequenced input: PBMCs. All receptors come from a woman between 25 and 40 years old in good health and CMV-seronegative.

CDR3 nucleotide sequence: TGTGCCAGCAGCCCCTGGACTACCTCCTACGAGCAGTACTTC. Its protein is CASSPWTTSYEQYF. This rearrangement joins TRBV9 to TRBJ2-7, with D possibly being TRBD2 (6 bases). V dropped 4 bases and J dropped 0 bases, with 11 bases sitting between them. The CDR3 is made up of 14 amino acids. CDR1 is SGDLS and CDR2 is YYNGEE in the germline V gene.

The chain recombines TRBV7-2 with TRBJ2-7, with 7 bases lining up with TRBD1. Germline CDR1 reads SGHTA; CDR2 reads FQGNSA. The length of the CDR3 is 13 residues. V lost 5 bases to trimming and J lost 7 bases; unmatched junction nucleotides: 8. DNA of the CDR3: TGTGCCAGCAGCCAGACAGGGTTGGGTGAGCAGTACTTC. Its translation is CASSQTGLGEQYF.

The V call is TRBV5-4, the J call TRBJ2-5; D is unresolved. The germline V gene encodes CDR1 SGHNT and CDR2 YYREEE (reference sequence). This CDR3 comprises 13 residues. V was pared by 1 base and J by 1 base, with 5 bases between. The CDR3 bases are TGTGCCAGCAGCTTGCCGGGCCAAGAGACCCAGTACTTC. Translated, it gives CASSLPGQETQYF.

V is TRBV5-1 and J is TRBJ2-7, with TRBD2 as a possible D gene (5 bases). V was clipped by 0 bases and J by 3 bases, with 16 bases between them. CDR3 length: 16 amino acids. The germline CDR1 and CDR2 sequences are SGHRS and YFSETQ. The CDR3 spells CASSLAGRDLLYEQYF. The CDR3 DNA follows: TGCGCCAGCAGCTTGGCTGGACGGGATCTACTCTACGAGCAGTACTTC.

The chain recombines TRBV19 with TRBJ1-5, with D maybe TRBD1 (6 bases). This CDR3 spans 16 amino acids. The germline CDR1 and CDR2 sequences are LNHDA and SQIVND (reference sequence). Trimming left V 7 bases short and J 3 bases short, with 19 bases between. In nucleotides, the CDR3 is TGTGCCAGTACAACCACCATCAAGGGACACAATCAGCCCCAGCATTTT. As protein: CASTTTIKGHNQPQHF.

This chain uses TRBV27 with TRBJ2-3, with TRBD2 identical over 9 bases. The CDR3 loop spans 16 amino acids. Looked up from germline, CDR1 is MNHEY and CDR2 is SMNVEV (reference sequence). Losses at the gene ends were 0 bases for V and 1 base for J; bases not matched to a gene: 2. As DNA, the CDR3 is TGTGCCAGCAGTTTATCCGTAGCGGGGGGCACAGATACGCAGTATTTT. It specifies CASSLSVAGGTDTQYF.

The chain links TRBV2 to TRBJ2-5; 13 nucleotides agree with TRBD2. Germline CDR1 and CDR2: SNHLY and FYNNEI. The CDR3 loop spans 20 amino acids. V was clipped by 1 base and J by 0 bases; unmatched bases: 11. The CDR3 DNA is TGTGCCAGCAGTGAAGAACTTTTAGGGACTAGCGGGGTTTACCAAGAGACCCAGTACTTC. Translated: CASSEELLGTSGVYQETQYF.

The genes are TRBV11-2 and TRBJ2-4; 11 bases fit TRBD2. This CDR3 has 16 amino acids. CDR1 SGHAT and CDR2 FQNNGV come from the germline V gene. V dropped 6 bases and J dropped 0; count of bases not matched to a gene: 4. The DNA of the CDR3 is TGTGCCAGCAGGAAACTAGCGGGAGTAGCCAAAAACATTCAGTACTTC. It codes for CASRKLAGVAKNIQYF.

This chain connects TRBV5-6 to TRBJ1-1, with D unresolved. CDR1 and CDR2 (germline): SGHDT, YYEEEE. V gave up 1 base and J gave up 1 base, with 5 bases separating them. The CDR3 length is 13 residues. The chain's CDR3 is CASSLRGNTEAFF. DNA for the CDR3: TGTGCCAGCAGCTTGCGGGGGAACACTGAAGCTTTCTTT.

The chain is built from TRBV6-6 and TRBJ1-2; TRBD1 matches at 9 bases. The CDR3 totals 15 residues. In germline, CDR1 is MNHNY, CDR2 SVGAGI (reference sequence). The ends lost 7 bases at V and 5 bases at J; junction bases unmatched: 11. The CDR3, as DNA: TGTGCCAGCACCCAGGGGACAGGGATTTATTATGGCTACACCTTC. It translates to CASTQGTGIYYGYTF.

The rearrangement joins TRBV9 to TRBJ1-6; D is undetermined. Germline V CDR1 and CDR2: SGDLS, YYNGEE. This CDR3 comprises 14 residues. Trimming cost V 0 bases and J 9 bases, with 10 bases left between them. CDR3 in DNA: TGTGCCAGCAGCGTAGCAGAGGGCAGTTCACCCCTCCACTTT. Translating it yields CASSVAEGSSPLHF.

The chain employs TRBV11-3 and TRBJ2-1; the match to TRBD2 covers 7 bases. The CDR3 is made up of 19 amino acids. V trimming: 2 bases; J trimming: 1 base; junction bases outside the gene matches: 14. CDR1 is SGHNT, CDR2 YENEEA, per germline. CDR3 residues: CASSLRIGAGVHSYNEQFF. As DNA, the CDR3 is TGTGCCAGCAGCTTAAGGATCGGGGCGGGGGTACATTCCTACAATGAGCAGTTCTTC.

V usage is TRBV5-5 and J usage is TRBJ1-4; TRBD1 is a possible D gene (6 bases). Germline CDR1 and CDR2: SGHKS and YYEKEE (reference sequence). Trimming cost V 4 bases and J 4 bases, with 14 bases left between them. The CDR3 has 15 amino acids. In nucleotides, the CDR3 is TGTGCCAGCAGCGATCGGACAGCCAATAATGAAAAACTGTTTTTT. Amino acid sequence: CASSDRTANNEKLFF.